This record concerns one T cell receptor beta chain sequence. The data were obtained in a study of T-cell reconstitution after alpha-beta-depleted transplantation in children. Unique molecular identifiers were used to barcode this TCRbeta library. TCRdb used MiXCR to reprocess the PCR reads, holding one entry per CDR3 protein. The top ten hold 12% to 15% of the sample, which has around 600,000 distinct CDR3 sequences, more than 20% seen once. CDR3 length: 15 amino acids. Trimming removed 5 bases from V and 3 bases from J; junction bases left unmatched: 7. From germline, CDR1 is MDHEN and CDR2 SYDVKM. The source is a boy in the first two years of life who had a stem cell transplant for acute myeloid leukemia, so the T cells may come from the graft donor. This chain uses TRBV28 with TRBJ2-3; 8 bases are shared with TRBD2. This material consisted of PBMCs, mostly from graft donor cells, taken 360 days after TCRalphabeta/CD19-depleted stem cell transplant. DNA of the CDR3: TGTGCCAGCAGTCTTAGCGGGGCGGGGACAGATACGCAGTATTTT. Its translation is CASSLSGAGTDTQYF.